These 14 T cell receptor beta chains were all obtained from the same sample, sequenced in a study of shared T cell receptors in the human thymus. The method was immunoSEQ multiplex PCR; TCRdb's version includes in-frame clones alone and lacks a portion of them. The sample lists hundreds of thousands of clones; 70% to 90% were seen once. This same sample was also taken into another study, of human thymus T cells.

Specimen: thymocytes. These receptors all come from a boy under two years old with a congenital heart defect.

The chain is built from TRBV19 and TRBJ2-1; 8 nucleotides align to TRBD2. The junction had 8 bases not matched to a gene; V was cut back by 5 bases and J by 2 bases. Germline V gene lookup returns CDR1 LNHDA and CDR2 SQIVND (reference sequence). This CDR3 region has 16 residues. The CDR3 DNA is TGTGCCAGTAGTGTAAGGGGACTAGGTCCCTACAATGAGCAGTTCTTC. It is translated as CASSVRGLGPYNEQFF.

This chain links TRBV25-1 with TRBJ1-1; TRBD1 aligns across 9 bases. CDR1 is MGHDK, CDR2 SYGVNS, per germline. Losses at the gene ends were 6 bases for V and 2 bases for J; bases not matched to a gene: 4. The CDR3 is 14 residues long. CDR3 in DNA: TGTGCCAGCAGCATACAGGGGGCCAACACTGAAGCTTTCTTT. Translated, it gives CASSIQGANTEAFF.

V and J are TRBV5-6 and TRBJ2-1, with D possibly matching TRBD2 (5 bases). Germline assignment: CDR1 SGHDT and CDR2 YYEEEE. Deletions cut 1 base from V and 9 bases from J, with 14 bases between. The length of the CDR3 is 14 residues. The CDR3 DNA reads TGTGCCAGCAGCTTGCGGGCGGGTGGGTTTGAGCAGTTCTTC. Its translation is CASSLRAGGFEQFF.

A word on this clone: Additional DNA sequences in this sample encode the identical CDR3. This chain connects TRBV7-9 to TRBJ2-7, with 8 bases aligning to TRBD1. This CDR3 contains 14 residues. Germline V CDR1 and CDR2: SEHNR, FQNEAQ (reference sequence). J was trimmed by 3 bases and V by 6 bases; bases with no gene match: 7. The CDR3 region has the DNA TGTGCCAGCAGTCCCGGGACAGGTGACTACGAGCAGTACTTC. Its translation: CASSPGTGDYEQYF.

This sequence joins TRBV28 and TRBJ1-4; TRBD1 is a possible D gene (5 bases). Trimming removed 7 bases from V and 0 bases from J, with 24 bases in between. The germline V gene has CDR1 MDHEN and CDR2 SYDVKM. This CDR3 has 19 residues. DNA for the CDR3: TGTGCCAGCACCCCCCTCGTTGGGGCCAGGGAGGCAACTAATGAAAAACTGTTTTTT. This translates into CASTPLVGAREATNEKLFF.

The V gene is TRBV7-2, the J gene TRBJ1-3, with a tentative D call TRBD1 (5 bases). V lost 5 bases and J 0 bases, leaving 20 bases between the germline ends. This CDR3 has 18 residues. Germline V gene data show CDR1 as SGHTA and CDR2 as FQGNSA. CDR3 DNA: TGTGCCAGCAGCCCTCTCGGGGGTCGGGGCAGCTCTGGAAACACCATATATTTT. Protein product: CASSPLGGRGSSGNTIYF.

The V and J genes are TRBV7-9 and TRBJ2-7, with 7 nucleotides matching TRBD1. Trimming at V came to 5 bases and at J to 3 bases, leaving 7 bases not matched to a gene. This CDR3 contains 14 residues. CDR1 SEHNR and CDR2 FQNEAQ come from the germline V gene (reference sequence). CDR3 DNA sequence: TGTGCCAGCAGCGACCGGGACAGCCTCTACGAGCAGTACTTC. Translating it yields CASSDRDSLYEQYF.

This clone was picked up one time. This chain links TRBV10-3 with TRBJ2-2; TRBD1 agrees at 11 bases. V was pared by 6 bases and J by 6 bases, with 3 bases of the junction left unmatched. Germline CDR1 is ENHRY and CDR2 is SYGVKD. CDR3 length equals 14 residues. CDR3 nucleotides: TGTGCCATCAGCCCGGGACAGGGGGCCGGGGAGCTGTTTTTT. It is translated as CAISPGQGAGELFF.

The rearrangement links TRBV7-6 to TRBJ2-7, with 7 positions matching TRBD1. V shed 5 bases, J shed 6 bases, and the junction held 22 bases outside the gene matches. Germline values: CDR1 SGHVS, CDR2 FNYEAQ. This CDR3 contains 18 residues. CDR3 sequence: CASSPETGRMVRLCEQYF. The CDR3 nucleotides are TGTGCCAGCAGCCCAGAGACAGGGAGAATGGTTCGTCTCTGCGAGCAGTACTTC. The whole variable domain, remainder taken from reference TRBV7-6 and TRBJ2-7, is GAGVSQSPRYKVTKRGQDVALRCDPISGHVSLYWYRQALGQGPEFLTYFNYEAQQDKSGLPNDRFSAERPEGSISTLTIQRTEQRDSAMYRCASSPETGRMVRLCEQYFGPGTRLTVT.

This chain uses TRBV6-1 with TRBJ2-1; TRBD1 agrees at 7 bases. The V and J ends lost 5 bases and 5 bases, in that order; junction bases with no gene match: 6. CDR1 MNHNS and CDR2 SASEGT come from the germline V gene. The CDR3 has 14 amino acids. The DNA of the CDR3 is TGTGCCAGCAGTTATAATGGGACAGACAATGAGCAGTTCTTC. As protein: CASSYNGTDNEQFF.

The CDR3 DNA reads TGTGCCAGCAGCTCCTCCGGGACAGCGACTAACTATGGCTACACCTTC. Its protein is CASSSSGTATNYGYTF. V gene TRBV7-9 combines with J gene TRBJ1-2; 7 bases are shared with TRBD1. CDR3 size: 16 residues. The germline V gene has CDR1 SEHNR and CDR2 FQNEAQ (reference sequence). Trimming took 4 bases from V and 0 from J; bases not matched to a gene: 8.

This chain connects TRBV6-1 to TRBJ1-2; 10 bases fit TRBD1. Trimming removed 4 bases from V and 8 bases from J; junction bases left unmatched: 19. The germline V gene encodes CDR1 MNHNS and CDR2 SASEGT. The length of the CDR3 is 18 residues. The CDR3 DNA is TGTGCCAGCAGTGCCTCCGGGACAGGGGTCCCCCGGATTAAGGGCTACACCTTC. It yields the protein CASSASGTGVPRIKGYTF.

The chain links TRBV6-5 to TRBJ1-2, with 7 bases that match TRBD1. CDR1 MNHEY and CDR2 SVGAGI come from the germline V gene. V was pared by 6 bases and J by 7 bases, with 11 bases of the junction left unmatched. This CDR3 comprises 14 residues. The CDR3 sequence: CASSETGFGGGYTF. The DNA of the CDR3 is TGTGCCAGCAGCGAGACAGGGTTTGGTGGTGGCTACACCTTC.

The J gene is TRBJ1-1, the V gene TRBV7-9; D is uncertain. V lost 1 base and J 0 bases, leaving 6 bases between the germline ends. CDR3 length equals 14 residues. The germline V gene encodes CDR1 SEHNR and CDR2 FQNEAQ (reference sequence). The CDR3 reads CASSLVVVNTEAFF. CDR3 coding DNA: TGTGCCAGCAGCTTAGTAGTAGTGAACACTGAAGCTTTCTTT.